A few counts support the clone carrying this T cell receptor beta chain. This record belongs to a study of T-cell reconstitution after alpha-beta-depleted transplantation in children. For TCRbeta, the library was prepared with unique molecular identifiers. TCRdb recomputed calls from the PCR reads with MiXCR, one row per CDR3 protein. The data contain about 640,000 distinct CDR3 sequences, 16% of them seen just once; the ten biggest clones take up about 1.1%. With V trimmed by 4 bases and J by 3 bases, 3 bases remained unmatched. This CDR3 has 14 amino acids. Germline-derived CDR1 and CDR2 are MNHEY and SVGAGI.

The source is a human donor who donated a stem cell graft to a child with acute myeloid leukemia. This specimen was PBMCs from the stem cell graft donor, taken from the stem cell graft. The chain couples TRBV6-5 to TRBJ2-7, with 10 bases that match TRBD1. The CDR3 coding sequence is TGTGCCAGCAGTTCAGACAGGGGGCTCTACGAGCAGTACGTC. The encoded protein is CASSSDRGLYEQYV.